Listed below are T cell receptor beta chains from one sample, sequenced in a study of spatial heterogeneity in lung cancer. TCRdb recomputed calls from the 5' RACE reads with MiXCR, one row per CDR3 protein. The sample lists 25,000 or so distinct CDR3 sequences; roughly 4.5% were seen once. The sequencing here drew on PBMCs, taken at surgery. Every receptor here comes from a male donor with early-stage non-small cell lung cancer. Both conserved end residues are part of each CDR3. D genes are given only for firm matches. Part of the rows lack a size; the others show once, few, many or a class for expanded clones.

D: TRBD2; J: TRBJ2-5; V: TRBV6-5; size: many; CDR3: CASRTSAGETQYF; DNA: TGTGCCAGCCGGACTAGCGCGGGGGAGACCCAGTACTTC
D: .; J: TRBJ1-2; V: TRBV4-2; size: many; CDR3: CASSQDWVGAGTNYGYTF; DNA: TGTGCCAGCAGCCAAGATTGGGTAGGGGCGGGGACTAACTATGGCTACACCTTC
D: .; J: TRBJ1-1; V: TRBV20-1; size: many; CDR3: CSARLQDGNTEAFF; DNA: TGCAGTGCTAGATTACAGGATGGGAACACTGAAGCTTTCTTT
D: TRBD2; J: TRBJ2-5; V: TRBV20-1; size: many; CDR3: CSASRGTSMVTQYF; DNA: TGCAGTGCCAGTCGGGGGACTAGTATGGTGACCCAGTACTTC
D: TRBD2; J: TRBJ2-1; V: TRBV6-1; size: few; CDR3: CASNPGTSGSSEQFF; DNA: TGTGCCAGCAACCCTGGGACTAGCGGGAGTAGTGAGCAGTTCTTC
D: .; J: TRBJ1-1; V: TRBV9; size: medium-sized; CDR3: CASSVVQGLATEAFF; DNA: TGTGCCAGCAGCGTAGTGCAGGGCCTGGCCACTGAAGCTTTCTTT
D: TRBD2; J: TRBJ2-1; V: TRBV12-3/TRBV12-4; size: many; CDR3: CASSASGRDYNEQFF; DNA: TGTGCCAGCAGTGCCAGCGGGAGGGACTACAATGAGCAGTTCTTC
D: .; J: TRBJ2-7; V: TRBV28; size: many; CDR3: CASSQTGQPYEQYF; DNA: TGTGCCAGCAGCCAGACAGGCCAACCCTACGAGCAGTACTTC
D: TRBD1; J: TRBJ2-7; V: TRBV5-1; size: many; CDR3: CASSFQQGASYEQYF; DNA: TGCGCCAGCAGCTTTCAGCAGGGGGCCTCCTACGAGCAGTACTTC
D: TRBD1; J: TRBJ1-1; V: TRBV12-3/TRBV12-4; size: .; CDR3: CASSRRTGAGPEAFF; DNA: TGTGCCAGCAGCCGGCGGACAGGCGCAGGCCCTGAAGCTTTCTTT
D: .; J: TRBJ1-3; V: TRBV9; size: many; CDR3: CASSVEPGAAGNTIYF; DNA: TGTGCCAGCAGCGTAGAGCCAGGGGCAGCTGGAAACACCATATATTTT
D: .; J: TRBJ2-1; V: TRBV7-9; size: many; CDR3: CATYDSGDEQFF; DNA: TGTGCCACGTACGATTCTGGCGATGAGCAGTTCTTC
D: TRBD1; J: TRBJ2-3; V: TRBV27; size: many; CDR3: CASSLRTGTGSTDTQYF; DNA: TGTGCCAGCAGTCTCCGAACCGGGACAGGGAGCACAGATACGCAGTATTTT
D: TRBD2; J: TRBJ2-7; V: TRBV6-5; size: many; CDR3: CASSRSGRSYEQYF; DNA: TGTGCCAGCAGCCGCAGCGGGAGGAGCTACGAGCAGTACTTC
D: .; J: TRBJ2-1; V: TRBV18; size: many; CDR3: CASSLQGSYNEQFF; DNA: TGTGCCAGCTCGCTACAGGGATCCTACAATGAGCAGTTCTTC
D: .; J: TRBJ2-5; V: TRBV20-1; size: many; CDR3: CSRRQGGAETQYF; DNA: TGCAGCCGGAGGCAGGGGGGCGCAGAGACCCAGTACTTC
D: .; J: TRBJ2-2; V: TRBV21-1; size: medium-sized; CDR3: CASSNAWTSGRITGELFF; DNA: TGTGCCAGCAGCAATGCCTGGACTAGCGGGAGAATCACCGGGGAGCTGTTTTTT
D: TRBD1; J: TRBJ1-1; V: TRBV11-2; size: many; CDR3: CATQGAGNTEAFF; DNA: TGTGCCACACAGGGGGCCGGGAACACTGAAGCTTTCTTT
D: .; J: TRBJ2-5; V: TRBV18; size: many; CDR3: CANRLQETQYF; DNA: TGTGCCAATCGACTACAAGAGACCCAGTACTTC
D: TRBD2; J: TRBJ2-3; V: TRBV6-6; size: many; CDR3: CASSPRTSLYRGQYF; DNA: TGTGCCAGCAGTCCCCGGACTAGTTTGTATCGCGGGCAGTATTTT
D: .; J: TRBJ2-4; V: TRBV19; size: many; CDR3: CARTTQYF; DNA: TGTGCCAGGACTACCCAGTACTTC
D: TRBD2; J: TRBJ2-1; V: TRBV5-1; size: many; CDR3: CASSSGLAGTNEQFF; DNA: TGCGCCAGCAGCTCGGGACTAGCGGGCACCAATGAGCAGTTCTTC
D: TRBD1; J: TRBJ2-1; V: TRBV4-1; size: medium-sized; CDR3: CASSQGHGQDAHNEQFF; DNA: TGCGCCAGCAGCCAAGGACACGGACAGGACGCACACAATGAGCAGTTCTTC
D: .; J: TRBJ2-2; V: TRBV30; size: .; CDR3: CAWRPGIDTTGELFF; DNA: TGTGCCTGGAGGCCAGGGATAGATACCACCGGGGAGCTGTTTTTT
D: .; J: TRBJ1-4; V: TRBV12-3/TRBV12-4; size: many; CDR3: CASSAGSLNEKLFF; DNA: TGTGCCAGCAGTGCAGGGTCACTTAATGAAAAACTGTTTTTT
D: .; J: TRBJ2-5; V: TRBV5-1; size: many; CDR3: CASSLNSREWETQYF; DNA: TGCGCCAGCAGCTTGAATTCTAGGGAGTGGGAGACCCAGTACTTC
D: .; J: TRBJ2-7; V: TRBV20-1; size: many; CDR3: CSASRNSYEQYF; DNA: TGCAGTGCTAGCCGGAATTCCTACGAGCAGTACTTC
D: .; J: TRBJ1-2; V: TRBV18; size: many; CDR3: CASSPSGDYGYTF; DNA: TGTGCCAGCTCACCATCAGGGGACTATGGCTACACCTTC
D: .; J: TRBJ1-1; V: TRBV11-2; size: many; CDR3: CASSLPAWNTEAFF; DNA: TGTGCCAGCAGCTTACCAGCCTGGAACACTGAAGCTTTCTTT
D: .; J: TRBJ2-7; V: TRBV6-5; size: medium-sized; CDR3: CASSYSRDYEQYF; DNA: TGTGCCAGCAGTTACTCGAGAGACTACGAGCAGTACTTC
D: .; J: TRBJ2-2; V: TRBV9; size: many; CDR3: CASSGQGPGVGELFF; DNA: TGTGCCAGCAGCGGACAGGGACCGGGGGTCGGGGAGCTGTTTTTT
D: TRBD2; J: TRBJ2-5; V: TRBV28; size: many; CDR3: CASTTGGSGQETQYF; DNA: TGTGCCAGCACCACCGGGGGGTCGGGGCAAGAGACCCAGTACTTC
D: .; J: TRBJ2-3; V: TRBV13; size: many; CDR3: CASSFEGKGTDTQYF; DNA: TGTGCCAGCAGCTTCGAAGGGAAGGGCACAGATACGCAGTATTTT
D: TRBD1; J: TRBJ2-3; V: TRBV24-1; size: many; CDR3: CATSDSGRGRTDTQYF; DNA: TGTGCCACCAGTGATTCAGGCAGGGGGCGCACAGATACGCAGTATTTT
D: TRBD2; J: TRBJ2-4; V: TRBV20-1; size: many; CDR3: CSGSSGSAKNIQYF; DNA: TGCAGTGGGTCTAGCGGGAGTGCCAAAAACATTCAGTACTTC
D: .; J: TRBJ1-2; V: TRBV3-1; size: many; CDR3: CASSPQTANYGYTF; DNA: TGTGCCAGCAGCCCCCAGACGGCGAACTATGGCTACACCTTC
D: TRBD2; J: TRBJ2-3; V: TRBV6-2/TRBV6-3; size: .; CDR3: CAGRSGGAGGDTQYF; DNA: TGTGCCGGCAGAAGCGGGGGGGCCGGAGGAGATACGCAGTATTTT
D: .; J: TRBJ2-7; V: TRBV28; size: many; CDR3: CASTTETSSYEQYF; DNA: TGTGCCAGCACCACCGAGACTAGCTCCTACGAGCAGTACTTC
D: .; J: TRBJ1-3; V: TRBV10-3; size: many; CDR3: CAISGLGNTIYF; DNA: TGTGCCATCAGCGGGCTTGGAAACACCATATATTTT
D: TRBD1; J: TRBJ2-7; V: TRBV5-5; size: .; CDR3: CASSFGGTGDYEQYF; DNA: TGTGCCAGCAGCTTCGGTGGGACAGGGGACTACGAGCAGTACTTC
D: TRBD1; J: TRBJ2-7; V: TRBV3-1; size: few; CDR3: CASSSTGGSYEQYF; DNA: TGTGCCAGCAGCTCGACAGGGGGCTCCTACGAGCAGTACTTC
D: .; J: TRBJ1-6; V: TRBV6-5; size: many; CDR3: CASSPGRLNSPLHF; DNA: TGTGCCAGCAGCCCGGGACGGCTTAATTCACCCCTCCACTTT
D: .; J: TRBJ2-7; V: TRBV4-2; size: many; CDR3: CASSQDRGGYEQYF; DNA: TGTGCCAGCAGCCAAGACCGGGGCGGCTACGAGCAGTACTTC
D: TRBD2; J: TRBJ2-5; V: TRBV5-1; size: many; CDR3: CASSPTSTRETQYF; DNA: TGCGCCAGCAGCCCGACTAGCACCCGAGAGACCCAGTACTTC
D: .; J: TRBJ2-3; V: TRBV25-1; size: many; CDR3: CASSELPASTDTQYF; DNA: TGTGCCAGCAGTGAATTGCCAGCTAGCACAGATACGCAGTATTTT
D: TRBD2; J: TRBJ2-1; V: TRBV7-2; size: many; CDR3: CASSQEGLATNEQFF; DNA: TGTGCCAGCAGCCAAGAGGGACTAGCGACCAATGAGCAGTTCTTC
D: .; J: TRBJ2-3; V: TRBV7-9; size: many; CDR3: CASSPKSGGSTDTQYF; DNA: TGTGCCAGCAGCCCAAAGAGTGGGGGCAGCACAGATACGCAGTATTTT
D: TRBD1; J: TRBJ2-7; V: TRBV10-3; size: many; CDR3: CAINSDRGLREQYF; DNA: TGTGCCATCAACTCCGACAGGGGTCTCCGCGAGCAGTACTTC
D: TRBD2; J: TRBJ2-1; V: TRBV6-6; size: few; CDR3: CASSSPLAGRYNEQFF; DNA: TGTGCCAGCAGTTCGCCACTAGCGGGTAGATACAATGAGCAGTTCTTC
D: .; J: TRBJ2-1; V: TRBV12-3/TRBV12-4; size: few; CDR3: CASSLSMGDNEQFF; DNA: TGTGCCAGCAGTTTATCGATGGGGGACAATGAGCAGTTCTTC
D: TRBD2; J: TRBJ2-7; V: TRBV18; size: many; CDR3: CASSFSGRAGEQYF; DNA: TGTGCCAGCTCATTTTCCGGGAGGGCCGGCGAGCAGTACTTC
D: TRBD2; J: TRBJ2-7; V: TRBV10-1; size: .; CDR3: CASSPGLAGAVQYF; DNA: TGCGCCAGCAGCCCGGGACTAGCGGGAGCCGTGCAGTACTTC
D: TRBD1; J: TRBJ2-3; V: TRBV6-5; size: many; CDR3: CASSTQGATTDTQYF; DNA: TGTGCCAGCAGCACACAGGGGGCTACCACAGATACGCAGTATTTT
D: .; J: TRBJ2-4; V: TRBV4-3; size: many; CDR3: CASSQGPPWLAKNIQYF; DNA: TGCGCCAGCAGCCAAGGCCCCCCCTGGCTAGCCAAAAACATTCAGTACTTC
D: .; J: TRBJ2-4; V: TRBV7-3; size: many; CDR3: CASSSHHGAKNIQYF; DNA: TGTGCCAGCAGCTCCCACCATGGGGCCAAAAACATTCAGTACTTC
D: TRBD2; J: TRBJ2-3; V: TRBV6-6; size: many; CDR3: CASRNSGFDTDTQYF; DNA: TGTGCCAGCAGAAATAGCGGGTTTGACACAGATACGCAGTATTTT
D: .; J: TRBJ1-5; V: TRBV6-2/TRBV6-3; size: many; CDR3: CASSPQGGSNQPQHF; DNA: TGTGCCAGCAGTCCCCAGGGAGGGAGCAATCAGCCCCAGCATTTT
D: .; J: TRBJ2-4; V: TRBV6-1; size: many; CDR3: CACRDPKNIQYF; DNA: TGTGCCTGCCGGGACCCCAAAAACATTCAGTACTTC